This T cell receptor beta chain was recorded in a study of T cell responses to AZD1222 COVID-19 vaccine. Assay used: immunoSEQ multiplex PCR; TCRdb lists only in-frame clones, some missing. The sample has around 100,000 clones, roughly nine tenths seen once; the top ten hold about 48%. Trimming left V 4 bases short and J 4 bases short, with 14 bases between. The CDR3 loop spans 14 amino acids. From germline, CDR1 is ENHRY and CDR2 SYGVKD. The sample holds one count of this clone. The TCR originated in an adult in good health. This specimen consisted of peripheral blood, obtained on day 0 of AZD1222 vaccination. V gene TRBV10-3 combines with J gene TRBJ2-7, with D perhaps assigned TRBD1 or TRBD2 (5 bases each). CDR3 sequence (DNA): TGTGCCATCAGTGGAGGGGAAAGAGGTTACGAGCAGTACTTC. Its protein product is CAISGGERGYEQYF.